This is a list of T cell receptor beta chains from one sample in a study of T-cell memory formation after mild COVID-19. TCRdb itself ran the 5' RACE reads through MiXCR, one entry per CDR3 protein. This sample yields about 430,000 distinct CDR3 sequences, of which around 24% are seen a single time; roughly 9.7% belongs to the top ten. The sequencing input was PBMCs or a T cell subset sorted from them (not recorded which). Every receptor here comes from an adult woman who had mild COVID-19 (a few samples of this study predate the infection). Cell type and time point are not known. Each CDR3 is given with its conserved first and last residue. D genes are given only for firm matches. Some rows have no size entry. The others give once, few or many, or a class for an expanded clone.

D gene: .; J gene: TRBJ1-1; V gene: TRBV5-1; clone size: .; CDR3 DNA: TGCGCCAGCAGCTTGGATCAGGGACTCACTGAAGCTTTCTTT; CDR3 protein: CASSLDQGLTEAFF
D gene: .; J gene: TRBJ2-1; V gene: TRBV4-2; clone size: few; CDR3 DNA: TGTGCCAGCAGCCAAGATGTGGCTGCTTTCTACAATGAGCAGTTCTTC; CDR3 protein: CASSQDVAAFYNEQFF
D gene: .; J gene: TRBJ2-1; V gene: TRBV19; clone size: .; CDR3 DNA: TGTGCCAGTAGTATACGGAACAATGAGCAGTTCTTC; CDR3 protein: CASSIRNNEQFF
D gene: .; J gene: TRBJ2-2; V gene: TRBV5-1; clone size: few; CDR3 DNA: TGCGCCAGCAGCTTGGACAGGGCAGGCACCGGGGAGCTGTTTTTT; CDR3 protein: CASSLDRAGTGELFF
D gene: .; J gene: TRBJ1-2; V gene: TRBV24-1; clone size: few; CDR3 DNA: TGTGCCACCAGTCGTTTCGGGAATAATGGCTACACCTTC; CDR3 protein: CATSRFGNNGYTF
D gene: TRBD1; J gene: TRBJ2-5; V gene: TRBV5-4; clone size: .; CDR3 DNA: TGTGCCAGCAGCTTGGGGACAGGGGGCTCAGAGACCCAGTACTTC; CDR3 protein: CASSLGTGGSETQYF
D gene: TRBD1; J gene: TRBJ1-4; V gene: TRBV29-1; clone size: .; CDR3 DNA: TGCAGCGGGACAGGGTCAAATGAAAAACTGTTTTTT; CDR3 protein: CSGTGSNEKLFF
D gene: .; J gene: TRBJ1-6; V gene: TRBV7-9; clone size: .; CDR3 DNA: TGTGCCAGCAGAACAGGGATCAATAATTCACCCCTCCACTTT; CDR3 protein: CASRTGINNSPLHF
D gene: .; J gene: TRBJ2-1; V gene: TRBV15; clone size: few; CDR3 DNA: TGTGCCACCAGCAGATCCCACAGGGAGCTCGGCAATGAGCAGTTCTTC; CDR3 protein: CATSRSHRELGNEQFF
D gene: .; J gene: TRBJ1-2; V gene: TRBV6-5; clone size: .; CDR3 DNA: TGTGCCAGCACTGGGACGGGATTCGCATATGGCTACACCTTC; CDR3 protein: CASTGTGFAYGYTF
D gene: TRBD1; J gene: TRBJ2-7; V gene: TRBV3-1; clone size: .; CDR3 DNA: TGTGCCAGCAGCCCTGGACAGGGGCGGACCAGCTCCTACGAGCAGTACTTC; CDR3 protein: CASSPGQGRTSSYEQYF
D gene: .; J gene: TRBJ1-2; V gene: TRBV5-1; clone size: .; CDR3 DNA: TGCGCCAGCAGCGGGGTTAATTATGGCTACACCTTC; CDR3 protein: CASSGVNYGYTF
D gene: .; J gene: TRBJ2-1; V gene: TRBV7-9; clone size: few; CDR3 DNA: TGTGCCAGCAGCTCAATGACAGAGGTTTCCTACAATGAGCAGTTCTTC; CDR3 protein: CASSSMTEVSYNEQFF
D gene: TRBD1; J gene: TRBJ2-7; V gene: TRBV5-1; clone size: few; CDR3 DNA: TGCGCCAGCAGCTTGGTGCCGTATAATGCGGACAGGGACTACGAGCAGTACTTC; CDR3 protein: CASSLVPYNADRDYEQYF
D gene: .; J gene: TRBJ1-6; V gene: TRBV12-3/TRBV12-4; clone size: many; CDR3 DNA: TGTGCCAGCAGTTTTGCAGGCGGGAAATCACCCCTCCACTTT; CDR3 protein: CASSFAGGKSPLHF
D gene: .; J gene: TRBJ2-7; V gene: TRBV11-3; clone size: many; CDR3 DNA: TGTGCCAGCAGCTTAGAGGTCCAGCGGTACGAGCAGTACTTC; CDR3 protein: CASSLEVQRYEQYF
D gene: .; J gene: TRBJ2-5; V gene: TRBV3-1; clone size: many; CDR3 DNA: TGTGCCAGCAGCGAAGGGCTTCTTGCCTTTCAAGAGACCCAGTACTTC; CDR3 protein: CASSEGLLAFQETQYF
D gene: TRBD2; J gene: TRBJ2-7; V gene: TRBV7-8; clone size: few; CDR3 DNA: TGTGCCAGCACCCTGGGGGGGGGCGAGCAGTACTTC; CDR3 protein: CASTLGGGEQYF
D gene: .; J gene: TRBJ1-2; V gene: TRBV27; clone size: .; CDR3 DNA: TGTGCCAGCAGCTTTAGAGCCAACTCGGACAGTAGGAACTATGGCTACACCTTC; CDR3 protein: CASSFRANSDSRNYGYTF
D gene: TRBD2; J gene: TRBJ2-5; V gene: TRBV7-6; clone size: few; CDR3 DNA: TGTGCCAGCAGCTTTCTAACTAGCGGGGGAGAGACCCAGTACTTC; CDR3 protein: CASSFLTSGGETQYF
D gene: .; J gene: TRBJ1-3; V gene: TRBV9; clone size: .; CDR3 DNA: TGTGCCAGCAGCGTATATGACGTCGGAAACACCATATATTTT; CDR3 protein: CASSVYDVGNTIYF
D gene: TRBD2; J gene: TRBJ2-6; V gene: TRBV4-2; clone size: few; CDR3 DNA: TGTGCCAGCAGTACTTCATTAGCGGGGAGAACCTCTGGGGCCAACGTCCTGACTTTC; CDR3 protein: CASSTSLAGRTSGANVLTF
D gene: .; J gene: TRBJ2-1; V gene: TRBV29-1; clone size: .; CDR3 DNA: TGCAGCGTTGTGGCAGATTACAATGAGCAGTTCTTC; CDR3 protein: CSVVADYNEQFF
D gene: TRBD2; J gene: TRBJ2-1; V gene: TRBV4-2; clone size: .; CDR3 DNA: TGTGCCAGCAGCCAAGCTCGGGGGGGGAATGAGCAGTTCTTC; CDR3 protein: CASSQARGGNEQFF
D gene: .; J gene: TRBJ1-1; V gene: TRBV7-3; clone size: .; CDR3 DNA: TGTGCCAGCAGCCCACAATCCCATACAGGGGAAGCTTTCTTT; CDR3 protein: CASSPQSHTGEAFF
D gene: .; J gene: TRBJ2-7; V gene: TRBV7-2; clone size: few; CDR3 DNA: TGTGCCAGCAGCTACAAGGGGGACTTCGAGCAGTACTTC; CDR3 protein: CASSYKGDFEQYF
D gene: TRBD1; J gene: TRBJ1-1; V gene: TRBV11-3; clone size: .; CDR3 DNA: TGTGCCAGCATCCGGAGGACAGGGGTAAACACTGAAGCTTTCTTT; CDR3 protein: CASIRRTGVNTEAFF
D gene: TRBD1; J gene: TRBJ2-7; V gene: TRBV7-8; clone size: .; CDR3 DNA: TGTGCCAGCAGCTCCCGACAGGGTGGTTACTACGAGCAGTACTTC; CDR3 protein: CASSSRQGGYYEQYF
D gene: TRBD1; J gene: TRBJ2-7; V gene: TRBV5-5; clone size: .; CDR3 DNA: TGTGCCAGCAGCTTTACACCCCCCGCGACAGGGGGCGAGCAGTACTTC; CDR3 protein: CASSFTPPATGGEQYF
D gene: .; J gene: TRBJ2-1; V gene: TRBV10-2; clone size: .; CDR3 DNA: TGCGCCAGCAGTGCCTTGTCGTGGGAGCAGTTCTTC; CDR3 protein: CASSALSWEQFF
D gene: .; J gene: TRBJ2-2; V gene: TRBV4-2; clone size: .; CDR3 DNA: TGTGCCAGCAGCCAAGAGTCTACTAGGAGCACCGGGGAGCTGTTTTTT; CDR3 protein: CASSQESTRSTGELFF
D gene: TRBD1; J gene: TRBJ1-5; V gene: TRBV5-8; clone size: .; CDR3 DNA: TGTGCCAGCAGCTCGGGACAGGGTGGCAATCAGCCCCAGCATTTT; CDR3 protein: CASSSGQGGNQPQHF
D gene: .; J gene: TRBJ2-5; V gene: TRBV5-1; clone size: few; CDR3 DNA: TGCGCCAGCATTTCCGGGGAGACCCAGTACTTC; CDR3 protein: CASISGETQYF
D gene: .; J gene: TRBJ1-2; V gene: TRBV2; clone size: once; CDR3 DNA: TGTGCCAGCAGTTGGACGGACGTGGGTACCTTC; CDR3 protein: CASSWTDVGTF
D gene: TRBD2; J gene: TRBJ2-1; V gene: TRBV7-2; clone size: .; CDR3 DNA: TGTGCCAGCAGCTTCGCAGGCGGGAGGGCCGGAAATGAGCAGTTCTTC; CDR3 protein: CASSFAGGRAGNEQFF
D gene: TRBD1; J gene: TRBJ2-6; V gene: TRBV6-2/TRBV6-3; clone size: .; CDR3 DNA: TGTGCCAGCAGTTACTCGATGGACAGGGGCCATATCTCTGGGGCCAACGTCCTGACTTTC; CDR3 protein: CASSYSMDRGHISGANVLTF
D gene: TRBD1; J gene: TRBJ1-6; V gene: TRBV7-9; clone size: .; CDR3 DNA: TGTGCCAGCAGCTTAGGACAGGGGACTCTTGATTCACCCCTCCACTTT; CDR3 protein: CASSLGQGTLDSPLHF
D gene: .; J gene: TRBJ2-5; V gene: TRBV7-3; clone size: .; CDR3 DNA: TGTGCCAGCAGCTCCGGGACTGGAGAGACCCAGTACTTC; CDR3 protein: CASSSGTGETQYF
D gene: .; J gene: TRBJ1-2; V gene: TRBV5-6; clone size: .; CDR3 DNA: TGTGCCAGCAGGAGTGCCCCGTATGGCTACACCTTC; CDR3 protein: CASRSAPYGYTF
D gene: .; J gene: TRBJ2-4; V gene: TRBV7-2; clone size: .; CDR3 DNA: TGTGCCAGCAGCTTAGAGCGGGTTCGGGGGCGTAGGGACATTCAGTACTTC; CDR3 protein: CASSLERVRGRRDIQYF
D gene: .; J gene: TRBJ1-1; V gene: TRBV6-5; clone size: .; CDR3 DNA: TGTGCCAGCAGTTACTCGGTTGGGGGCATGAACACTGAAGCTTTCTTT; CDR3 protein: CASSYSVGGMNTEAFF